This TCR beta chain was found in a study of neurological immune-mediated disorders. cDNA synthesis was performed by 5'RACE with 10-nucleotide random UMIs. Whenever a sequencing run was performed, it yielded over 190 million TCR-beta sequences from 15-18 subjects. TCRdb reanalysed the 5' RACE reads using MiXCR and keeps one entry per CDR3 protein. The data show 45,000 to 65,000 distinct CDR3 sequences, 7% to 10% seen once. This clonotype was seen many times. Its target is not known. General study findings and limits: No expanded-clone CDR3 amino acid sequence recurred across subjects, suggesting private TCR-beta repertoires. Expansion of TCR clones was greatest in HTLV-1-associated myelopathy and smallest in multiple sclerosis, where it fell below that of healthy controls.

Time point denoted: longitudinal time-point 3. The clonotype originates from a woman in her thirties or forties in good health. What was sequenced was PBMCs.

CDR3 in amino acids: CSARADSSYEQYF. CDR3 in DNA: TGCAGTGCTAGAGCGGACAGCTCCTACGAGCAGTACTTC. This chain joins TRBV20-1 and TRBJ2-7; tentatively, D is TRBD1 (6 bases). CDR3 length: 13 residues. Germline CDR1 and CDR2: DFQATT and SNEGSKA (reference sequence). With 1 base removed from V and 0 bases from J, the gap between germline ends came to 7 bases.